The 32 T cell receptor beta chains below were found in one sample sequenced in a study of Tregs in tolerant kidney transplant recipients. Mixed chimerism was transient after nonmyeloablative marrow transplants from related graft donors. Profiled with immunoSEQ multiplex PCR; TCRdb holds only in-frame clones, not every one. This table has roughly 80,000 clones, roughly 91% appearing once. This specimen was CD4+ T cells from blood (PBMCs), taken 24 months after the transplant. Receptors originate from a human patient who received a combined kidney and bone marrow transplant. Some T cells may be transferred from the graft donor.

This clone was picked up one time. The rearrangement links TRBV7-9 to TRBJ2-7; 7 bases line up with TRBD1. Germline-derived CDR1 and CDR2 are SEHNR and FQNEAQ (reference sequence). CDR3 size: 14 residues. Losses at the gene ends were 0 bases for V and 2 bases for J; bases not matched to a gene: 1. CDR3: CASSLAGTAYEQYF. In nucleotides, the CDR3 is TGTGCCAGCAGCTTAGCCGGGACAGCCTACGAGCAGTACTTC.

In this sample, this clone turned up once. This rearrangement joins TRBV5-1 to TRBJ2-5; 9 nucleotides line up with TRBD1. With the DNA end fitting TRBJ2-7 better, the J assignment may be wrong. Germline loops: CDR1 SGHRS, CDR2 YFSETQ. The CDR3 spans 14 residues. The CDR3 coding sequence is TGCGCCAGTAGCCGCGGACAGGGGCTCTACGAGCAGTACTTC. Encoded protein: CASSRGQGLYEQYF.

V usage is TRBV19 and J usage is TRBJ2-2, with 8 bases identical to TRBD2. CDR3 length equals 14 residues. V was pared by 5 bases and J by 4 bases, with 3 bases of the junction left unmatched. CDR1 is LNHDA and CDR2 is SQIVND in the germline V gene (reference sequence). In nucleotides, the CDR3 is TGTGCCAGTAGTCCCGGGGGGGCCACCGGGGAGCTGTTTTTT. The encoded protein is CASSPGGATGELFF.

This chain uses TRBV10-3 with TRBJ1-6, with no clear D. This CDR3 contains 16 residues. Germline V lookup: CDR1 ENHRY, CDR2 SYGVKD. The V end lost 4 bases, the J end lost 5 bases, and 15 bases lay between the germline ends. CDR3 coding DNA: TGTGCCATCAGTGCGGACTGGGCCGCGGATAATTCACCCCTCCACTTT. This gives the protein CAISADWAADNSPLHF.

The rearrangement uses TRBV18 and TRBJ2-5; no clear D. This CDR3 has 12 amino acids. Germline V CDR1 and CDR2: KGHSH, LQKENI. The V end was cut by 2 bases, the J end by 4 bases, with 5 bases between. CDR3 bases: TGTGCCAGCTCACCATCGAGAGAGACCCAGTACTTC. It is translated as CASSPSRETQYF.

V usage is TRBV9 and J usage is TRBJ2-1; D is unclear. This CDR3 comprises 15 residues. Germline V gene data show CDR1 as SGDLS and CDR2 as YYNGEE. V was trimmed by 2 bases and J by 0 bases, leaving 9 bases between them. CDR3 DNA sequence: TGTGCCAGCAGCGTTGAAGCGAGCTCCTACAATGAGCAGTTCTTC. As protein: CASSVEASSYNEQFF. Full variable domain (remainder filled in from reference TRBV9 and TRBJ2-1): DSGVTQTPKHLITATGQRVTLRCSPRSGDLSVYWYQQSLDQGLQFLIQYYNGEERAKGNILERFSAQQFPDLHSELNLSSLELGDSALYFCASSVEASSYNEQFFGPGTRLTVL.

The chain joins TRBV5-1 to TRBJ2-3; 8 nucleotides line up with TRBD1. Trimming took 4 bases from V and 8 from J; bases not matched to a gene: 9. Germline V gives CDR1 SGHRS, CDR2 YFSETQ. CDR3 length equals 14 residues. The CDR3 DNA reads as TGCGCCAGCAGCCCTCCGGACAGGGCTTTTACGCAGTATTTT. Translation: CASSPPDRAFTQYF. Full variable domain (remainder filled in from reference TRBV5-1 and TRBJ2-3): KAGVTQTPRYLIKTRGQQVTLSCSPISGHRSVSWYQQTPGQGLQFLFEYFSETQRNKGNFPGRFSGRQFSNSRSEMNVSTLELGDSALYLCASSPPDRAFTQYFGPGTRLTVL.

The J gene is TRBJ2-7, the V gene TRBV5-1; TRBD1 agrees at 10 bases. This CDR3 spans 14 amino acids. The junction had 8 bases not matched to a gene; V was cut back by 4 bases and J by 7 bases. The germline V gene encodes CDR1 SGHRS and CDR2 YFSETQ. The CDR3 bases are TGCGCCAGCAGCCCGAGGGGACAGGGGTGGGAGCAGTACTTC. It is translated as CASSPRGQGWEQYF.

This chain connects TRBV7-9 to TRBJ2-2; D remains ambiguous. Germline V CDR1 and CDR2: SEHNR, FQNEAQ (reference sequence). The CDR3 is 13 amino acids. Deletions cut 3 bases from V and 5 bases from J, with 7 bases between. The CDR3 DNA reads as TGTGCCAGCAGCTTTGTCGGGACCGGGGAGCTGTTTTTT. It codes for CASSFVGTGELFF.

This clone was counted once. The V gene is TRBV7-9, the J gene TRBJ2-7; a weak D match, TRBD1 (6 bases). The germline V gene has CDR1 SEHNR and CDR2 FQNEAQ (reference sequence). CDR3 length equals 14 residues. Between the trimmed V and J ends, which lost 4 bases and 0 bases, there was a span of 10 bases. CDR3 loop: CASSSGTFSYEQYF. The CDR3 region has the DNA TGTGCCAGCAGCTCCGGGACATTCTCCTACGAGCAGTACTTC.

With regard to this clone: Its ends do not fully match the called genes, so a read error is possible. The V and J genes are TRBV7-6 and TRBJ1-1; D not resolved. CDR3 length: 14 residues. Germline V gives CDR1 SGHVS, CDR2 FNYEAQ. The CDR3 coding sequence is TGTGCCAGCAGCTTACGTTCGGGGTCCCATGAAGCTCTCTTT. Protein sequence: CASSLRSGSHEALF.

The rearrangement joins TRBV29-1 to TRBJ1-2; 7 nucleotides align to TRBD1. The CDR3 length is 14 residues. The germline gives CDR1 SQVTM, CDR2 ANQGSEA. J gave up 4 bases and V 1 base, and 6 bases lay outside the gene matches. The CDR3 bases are TGCAGCGTTGAAGGATACAGGGGCGGCTATGGCTACACCTTC. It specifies CSVEGYRGGYGYTF. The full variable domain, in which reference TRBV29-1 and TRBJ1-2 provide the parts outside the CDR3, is SAVISQKPSRDICQRGTSLTIQCQVDSQVTMMFWYRQQPGQSLTLIATANQGSEATYESGFVIDKFPISRPNLTFSTLTVSNMSPEDSSIYLCSVEGYRGGYGYTFGSGTRLTVV.

Here the CDR3 DNA reads TGTGCCAGCACCCTAGTCTTAGGGGTCGGGCCTGAAGCTTTCTTT. Its protein product is CASTLVLGVGPEAFF. V is TRBV7-9 and J is TRBJ1-1; tentative D call: TRBD1 (5 bases). Germline V lookup: CDR1 SEHNR, CDR2 FQNEAQ (reference sequence). V lost 7 bases, J lost 6 bases, and 21 bases lay in between. The CDR3 is 15 residues long.

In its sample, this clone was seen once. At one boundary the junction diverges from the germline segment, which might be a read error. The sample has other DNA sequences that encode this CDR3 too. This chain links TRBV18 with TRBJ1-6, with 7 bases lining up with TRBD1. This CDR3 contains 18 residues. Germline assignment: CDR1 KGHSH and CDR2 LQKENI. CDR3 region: CASSYELQGSAYNSPLHF. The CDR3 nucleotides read TGTGCCAGCTCATACGAGCTACAGGGGTCTGCATATAATTCCCCCCTCCACTTT. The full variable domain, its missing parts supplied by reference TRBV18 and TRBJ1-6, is NAGVMQNPRHLVRRRGQEARLRCSPMKGHSHVYWYRQLPEEGLKFMVYLQKENIIDESGMPKERFSAEFPKEGPSILRIQQVVRGDSAAYFCASSYELQGSAYNSPLHFGNGTRLTVT.

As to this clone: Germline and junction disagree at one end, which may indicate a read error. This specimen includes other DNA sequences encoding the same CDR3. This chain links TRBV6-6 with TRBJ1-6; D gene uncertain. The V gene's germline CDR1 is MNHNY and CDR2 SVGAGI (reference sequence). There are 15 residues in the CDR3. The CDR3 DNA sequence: TGTGCCAGCAAGTCGGGTCTCTCCTATAATTCCCCCCTCCACTTT. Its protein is CASKSGLSYNSPLHF.

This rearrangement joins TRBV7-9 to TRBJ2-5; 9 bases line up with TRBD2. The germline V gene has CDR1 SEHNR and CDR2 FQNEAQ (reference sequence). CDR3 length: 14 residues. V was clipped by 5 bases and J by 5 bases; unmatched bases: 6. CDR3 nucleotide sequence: TGTGCCAGCAGCGCCGCGGGGGGGTGGGAGACCCAGTACTTC. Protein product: CASSAAGGWETQYF. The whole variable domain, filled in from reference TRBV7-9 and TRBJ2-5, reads DTGVSQNPRHKITKRGQNVTFRCDPISEHNRLYWYRQTLGQGPEFLTYFQNEAQLEKSRLLSDRFSAERPKGSFSTLEIQRTEQGDSAMYLCASSAAGGWETQYFGPGTRLLVL.

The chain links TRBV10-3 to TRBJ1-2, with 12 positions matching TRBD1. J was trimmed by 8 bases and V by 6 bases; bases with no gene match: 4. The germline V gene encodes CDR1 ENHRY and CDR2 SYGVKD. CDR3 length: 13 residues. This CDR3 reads CAIRGQGADGYTF. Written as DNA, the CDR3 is TGTGCCATCAGGGGACAGGGGGCGGACGGCTACACCTTC.

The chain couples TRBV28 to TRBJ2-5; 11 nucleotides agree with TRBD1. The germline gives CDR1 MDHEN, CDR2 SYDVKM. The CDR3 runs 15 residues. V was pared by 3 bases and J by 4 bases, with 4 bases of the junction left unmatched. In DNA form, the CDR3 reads TGTGCCAGCAGTTTCAGGACAGGGGGCGGAGAGACCCAGTACTTC. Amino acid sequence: CASSFRTGGGETQYF. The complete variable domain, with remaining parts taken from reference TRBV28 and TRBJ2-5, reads DVKVTQSSRYLVKRTGEKVFLECVQDMDHENMFWYRQDPGLGLRLIYFSYDVKMKEKGDIPEGYSVSREKKERFSLILESASTNQTSMYLCASSFRTGGGETQYFGPGTRLLVL.

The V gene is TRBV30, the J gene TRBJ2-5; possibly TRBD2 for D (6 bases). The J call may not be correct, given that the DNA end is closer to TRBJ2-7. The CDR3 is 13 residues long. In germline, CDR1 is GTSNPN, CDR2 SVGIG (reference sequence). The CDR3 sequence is CAWAGRDTYEQYF. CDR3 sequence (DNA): TGTGCCTGGGCGGGACGGGATACCTACGAGCAGTACTTC.

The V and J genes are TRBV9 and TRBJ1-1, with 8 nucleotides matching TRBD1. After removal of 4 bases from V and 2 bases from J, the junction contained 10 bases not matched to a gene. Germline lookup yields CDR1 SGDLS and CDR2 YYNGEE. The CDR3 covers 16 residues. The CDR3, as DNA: TGTGCCAGCAGCCGAAAAACCGGGACAGGCAACACTGAAGCTTTCTTT. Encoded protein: CASSRKTGTGNTEAFF.

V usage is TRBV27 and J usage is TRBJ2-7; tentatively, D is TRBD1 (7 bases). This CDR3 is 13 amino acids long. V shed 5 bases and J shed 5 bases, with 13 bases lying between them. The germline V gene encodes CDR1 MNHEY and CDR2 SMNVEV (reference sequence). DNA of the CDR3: TGTGCCAGCAGTACCCTCAGGGGGGACGAGCAGTACTTC. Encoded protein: CASSTLRGDEQYF.

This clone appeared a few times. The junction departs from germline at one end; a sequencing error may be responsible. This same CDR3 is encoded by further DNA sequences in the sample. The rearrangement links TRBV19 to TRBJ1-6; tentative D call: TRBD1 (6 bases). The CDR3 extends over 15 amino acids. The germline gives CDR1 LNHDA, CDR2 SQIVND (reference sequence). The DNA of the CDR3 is TGTGCCAGTAGCGCCAGGGTCCAGGGGAATTCCCCCCTCCACTTT. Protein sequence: CASSARVQGNSPLHF.

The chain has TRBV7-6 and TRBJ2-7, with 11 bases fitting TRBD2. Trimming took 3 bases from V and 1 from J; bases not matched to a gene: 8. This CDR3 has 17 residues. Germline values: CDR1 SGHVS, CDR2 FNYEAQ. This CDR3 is CASSFNPGLAGSYEQYF. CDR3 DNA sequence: TGTGCCAGCAGCTTTAACCCCGGACTAGCGGGTTCCTACGAGCAGTACTTC.

The DNA for the CDR3 is TGTGCCAGCAGTGAACGGACAGGACATGAAAAACTGTTTTTT. This translates into CASSERTGHEKLFF. The rearrangement uses TRBV6-4 and TRBJ1-4; the match to TRBD1 covers 7 bases. The germline gives CDR1 MRHNA, CDR2 SNTAGT. The CDR3 totals 14 residues. After removal of 3 bases from V and 6 bases from J, the junction contained 4 bases not matched to a gene.

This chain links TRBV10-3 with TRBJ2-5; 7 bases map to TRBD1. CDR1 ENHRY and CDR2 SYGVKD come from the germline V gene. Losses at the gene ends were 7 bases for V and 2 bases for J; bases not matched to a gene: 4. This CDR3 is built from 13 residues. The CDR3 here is CAINGQEQETQYF. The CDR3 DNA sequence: TGTGCCATCAACGGACAGGAACAAGAGACCCAGTACTTC.

CDR3 sequence: CASSPSGRSNEQFF. CDR3 sequence (DNA): TGTGCCAGCAGCCCTAGCGGGAGGTCGAATGAGCAGTTCTTC. The chain combines TRBV5-4 with TRBJ2-1, with 11 bases that match TRBD2. This CDR3 comprises 14 residues. In germline, CDR1 is SGHNT, CDR2 YYREEE (reference sequence). V shed 4 bases and J 7 bases; nucleotides not matched to a gene: 4.

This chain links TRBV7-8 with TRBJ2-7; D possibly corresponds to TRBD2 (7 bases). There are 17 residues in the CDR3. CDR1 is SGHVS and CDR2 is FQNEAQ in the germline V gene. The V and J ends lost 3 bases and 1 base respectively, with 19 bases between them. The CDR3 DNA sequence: TGTGCCAGCAGCTTCCGTAGTCCCGGGGGGCTTTCCTACGAGCAGTACTTC. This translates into CASSFRSPGGLSYEQYF.

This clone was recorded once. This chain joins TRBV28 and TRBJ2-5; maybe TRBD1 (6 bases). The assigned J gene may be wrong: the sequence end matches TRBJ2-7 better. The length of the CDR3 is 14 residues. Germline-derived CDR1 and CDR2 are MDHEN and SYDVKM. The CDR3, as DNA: TGTGCCAGCAACCAACAGGGAGATCTCTACGAGCAGTACTTC. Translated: CASNQQGDLYEQYF.

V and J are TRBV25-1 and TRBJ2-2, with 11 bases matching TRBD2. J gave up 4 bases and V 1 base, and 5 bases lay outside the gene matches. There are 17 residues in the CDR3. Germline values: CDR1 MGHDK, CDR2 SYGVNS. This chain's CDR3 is CASSELLAGGPTGELFF. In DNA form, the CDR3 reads TGTGCCAGCAGTGAATTATTAGCGGGAGGGCCCACCGGGGAGCTGTTTTTT.

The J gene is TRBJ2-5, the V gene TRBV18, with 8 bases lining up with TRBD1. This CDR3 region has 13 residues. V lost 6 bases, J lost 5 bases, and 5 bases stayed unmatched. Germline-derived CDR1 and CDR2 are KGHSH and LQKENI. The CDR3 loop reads CASSPQGAETQYF. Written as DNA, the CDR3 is TGTGCCAGCTCGCCTCAGGGGGCGGAGACCCAGTACTTC.

CDR3 region: CASSQGWAGSLGNEQFF. CDR3 bases: TGTGCCAGCAGCCAAGGGTGGGCAGGGTCCTTGGGAAATGAGCAGTTCTTC. The J gene is TRBJ2-1, the V gene TRBV7-3, with D possibly matching TRBD1 (5 bases). The CDR3 sequence is 17 residues long. The V end was cut by 5 bases, the J end by 7 bases, with 24 bases between. Germline V gene sequence: CDR1 SGHTA, CDR2 FQGTGA.

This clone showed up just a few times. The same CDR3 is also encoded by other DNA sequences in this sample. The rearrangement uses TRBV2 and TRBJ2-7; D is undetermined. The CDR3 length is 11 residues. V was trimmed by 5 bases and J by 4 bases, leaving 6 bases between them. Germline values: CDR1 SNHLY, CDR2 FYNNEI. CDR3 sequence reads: CASSPLYEQYF. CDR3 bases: TGTGCCAGCAGTCCCTTATACGAGCAGTACTTC.